This record covers a single T cell receptor beta chain. Its specific antigen is unknown. No quality values exist for individual bases; no much larger clone is one base distant. The collaborating institutions used their own protocols to collect whole blood in K2EDTA tubes. For TCRbeta analysis, collaborators shipped samples in one of three forms: frozen whole blood, isolated PBMCs, or DNA extracted from either of those sample types. This specimen comes from a study of blood T cell repertoires in COVID-19 (dated by TCRdb to 2018 to 2021). About the full investigation: The collaborator samples originated in the United States, Italy and Spain and spanned the acute and convalescent phases of COVID-19. The material from the prospective study consisted of cDNA or gDNA derived from T cells, B-cell-depleted T cells, or PBMCs. Deeply sampled blood TCRbeta repertoires from subjects exposed to, actively infected with, or recovered from COVID-19 were included in the dataset. The repertoires were released in a freely available public database intended as a resource for research on the immune response to SARS-CoV-2. Samples were obtained from the ongoing ImmuneRACE study (first 160 participants) and from 1,254 subjects provided by 6 global collaborators. Nearly every sample came with metadata listing a de-identified subject ID, COVID-19 status, age in years and sex. Where HLA class I and class II types were available, the types were taken from metadata supplied by the sample provider, not from assay-based typing.

CDR1 and CDR2, per the germline V gene, are MNHNS and SASEGT. Trimming removed 1 base from V and 6 bases from J; the gene matches leave 7 bases unexplained. The CDR3, from cysteine to phenylalanine, totals 16 residues. The retained sequence is limited to the CDR3, 48 bases, with the frame set at the first base. Results the study describes overall, beyond this receptor: The quantity of clinical and demographic metadata differed by source and by participant and was supplied without curation.

The immunoSEQ Assay, a bias-controlled multiplex PCR, was used to amplify TCRbeta CDR3 regions from genomic DNA. The original pipeline was this. Within the assay, amplification of reference gene primers was used to estimate how many nucleated cells each sample contained. To quantify the absolute abundance of each unique TCRbeta CDR3 rearrangement, sequence reads were collapsed and filtered. Productive Simpson clonality was computed per sample as the square root of Simpson's diversity index over productive rearrangements. The clones in this table, taken by TCRdb from immuneACCESS, are in-frame only. Not every clone is retained; where verified, under half of the shortfall comes from an unresolved V gene, and the cause of the rest is unknown. That table furnishes V, J and clone size, whereas the DNA furnished D and trimming. This sample lists a few hundred thousand clones; about nine tenths were detected once. The ten top clones hold approximately 3.3% of the sample.

Sample: peripheral blood. The origin of this receptor is a woman aged 40 to 55 with acute or convalescent COVID-19. Recombination connected TRBV6-1 to TRBJ2-5; TRBD2 fits 11 bases in the junction. In nucleotide form, the sequence is TGTGCCAGCAGTGAAGTGGTTAGCGGGGGGGCAAAGACCCAGTACTTC. This gives the protein CASSEVVSGGAKTQYF.